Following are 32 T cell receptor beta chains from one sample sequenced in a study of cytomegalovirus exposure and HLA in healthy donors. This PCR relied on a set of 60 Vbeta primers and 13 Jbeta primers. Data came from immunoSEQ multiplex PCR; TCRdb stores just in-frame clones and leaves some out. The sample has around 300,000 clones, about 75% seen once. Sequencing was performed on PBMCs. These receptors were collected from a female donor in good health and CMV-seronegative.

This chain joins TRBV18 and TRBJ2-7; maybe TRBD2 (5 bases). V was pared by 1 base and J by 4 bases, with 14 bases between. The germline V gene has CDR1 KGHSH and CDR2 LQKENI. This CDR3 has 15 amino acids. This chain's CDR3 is CASSPQGSVLYEQYF. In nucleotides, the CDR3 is TGTGCCAGCTCACCACAGGGTAGCGTTTTGTACGAGCAGTACTTC. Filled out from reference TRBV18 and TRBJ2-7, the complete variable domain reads NAGVMQNPRHLVRRRGQEARLRCSPMKGHSHVYWYRQLPEEGLKFMVYLQKENIIDESGMPKERFSAEFPKEGPSILRIQQVVRGDSAAYFCASSPQGSVLYEQYFGPGTRLTVT.

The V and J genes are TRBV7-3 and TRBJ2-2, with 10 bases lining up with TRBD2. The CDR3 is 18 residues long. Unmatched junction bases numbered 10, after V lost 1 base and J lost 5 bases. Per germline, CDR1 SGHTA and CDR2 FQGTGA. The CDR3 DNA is TGTGCCAGCAGCTTAAGTCCCGCTAGCGGGAGAGGGACCGGGGAGCTGTTTTTT. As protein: CASSLSPASGRGTGELFF.

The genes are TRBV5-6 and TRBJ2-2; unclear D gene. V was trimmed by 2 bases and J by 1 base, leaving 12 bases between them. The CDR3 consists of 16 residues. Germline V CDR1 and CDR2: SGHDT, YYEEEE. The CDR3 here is CASSFVDFLNTGELFF. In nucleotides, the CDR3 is TGTGCCAGCAGCTTCGTAGATTTCTTGAACACCGGGGAGCTGTTTTTT. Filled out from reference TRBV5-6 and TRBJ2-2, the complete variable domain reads DAGVTQSPTHLIKTRGQQVTLRCSPKSGHDTVSWYQQALGQGPQFIFQYYEEEERQRGNFPDRFSGHQFPNYSSELNVNALLLGDSALYLCASSFVDFLNTGELFFGEGSRLTVL.

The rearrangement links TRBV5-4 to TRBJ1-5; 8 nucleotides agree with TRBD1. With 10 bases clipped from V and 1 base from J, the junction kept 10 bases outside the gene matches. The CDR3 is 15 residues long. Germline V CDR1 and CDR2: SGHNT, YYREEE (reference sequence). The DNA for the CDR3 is TGTGCCGGAAGACAGGGGCTGGGGAGCAATCAGCCCCAGCATTTT. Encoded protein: CAGRQGLGSNQPQHF.

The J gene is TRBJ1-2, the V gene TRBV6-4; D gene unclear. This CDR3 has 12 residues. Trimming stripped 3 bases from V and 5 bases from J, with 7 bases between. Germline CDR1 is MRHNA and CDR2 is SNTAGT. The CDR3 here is CASSETGYGYTF. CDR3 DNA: TGTGCCAGCAGTGAGACGGGTTATGGCTACACCTTC.

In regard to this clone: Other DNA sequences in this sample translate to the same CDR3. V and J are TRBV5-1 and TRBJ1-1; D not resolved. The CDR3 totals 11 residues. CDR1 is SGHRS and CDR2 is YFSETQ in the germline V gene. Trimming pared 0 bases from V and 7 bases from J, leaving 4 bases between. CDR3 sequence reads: CASSLGLEAFF. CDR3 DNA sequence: TGCGCCAGCAGCTTGGGACTTGAAGCTTTCTTT.

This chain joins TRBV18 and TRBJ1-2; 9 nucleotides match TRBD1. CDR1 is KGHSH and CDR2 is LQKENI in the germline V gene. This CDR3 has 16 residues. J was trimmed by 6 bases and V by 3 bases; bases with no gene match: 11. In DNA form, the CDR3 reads TGTGCCAGCTCACCGACTTCACAGGGGGCTGGGAATGGCTACACCTTC. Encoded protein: CASSPTSQGAGNGYTF.

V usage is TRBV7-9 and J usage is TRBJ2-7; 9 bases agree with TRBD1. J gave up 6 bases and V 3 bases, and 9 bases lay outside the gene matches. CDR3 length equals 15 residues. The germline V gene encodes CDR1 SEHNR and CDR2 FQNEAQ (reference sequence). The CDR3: CASSFTGGAAPEQYF. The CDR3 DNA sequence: TGTGCCAGCAGCTTTACAGGGGGCGCGGCTCCCGAGCAGTACTTC.

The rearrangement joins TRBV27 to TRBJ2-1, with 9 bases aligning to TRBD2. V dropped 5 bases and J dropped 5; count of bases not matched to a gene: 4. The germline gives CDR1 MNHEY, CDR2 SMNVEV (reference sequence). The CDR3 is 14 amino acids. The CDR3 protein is CASSSGRWDNEQFF. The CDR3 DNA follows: TGTGCCAGCAGTAGCGGGAGGTGGGACAATGAGCAGTTCTTC.

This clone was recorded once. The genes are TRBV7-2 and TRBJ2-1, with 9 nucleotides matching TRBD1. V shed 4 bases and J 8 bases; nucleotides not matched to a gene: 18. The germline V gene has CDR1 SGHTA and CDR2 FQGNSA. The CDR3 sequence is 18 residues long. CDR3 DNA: TGTGCCAGCAGCTCGAAGAGCTACAGGGGGCCGGGATTGGATGAGCAGTTCTTC. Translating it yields CASSSKSYRGPGLDEQFF.

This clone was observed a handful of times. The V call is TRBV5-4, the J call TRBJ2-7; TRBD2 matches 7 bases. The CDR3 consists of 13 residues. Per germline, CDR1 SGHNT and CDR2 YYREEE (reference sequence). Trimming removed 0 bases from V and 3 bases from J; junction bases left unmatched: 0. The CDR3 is CASSLVAGYEQYF. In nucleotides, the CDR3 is TGTGCCAGCAGCTTGGTAGCGGGCTACGAGCAGTACTTC.

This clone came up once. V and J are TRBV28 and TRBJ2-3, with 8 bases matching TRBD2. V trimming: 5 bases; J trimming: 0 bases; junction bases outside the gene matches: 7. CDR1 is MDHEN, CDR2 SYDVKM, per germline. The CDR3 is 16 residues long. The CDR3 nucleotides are TGTGCCAGCAGTACTCCCGCTAGCGGGAGCACAGATACGCAGTATTTT. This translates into CASSTPASGSTDTQYF.

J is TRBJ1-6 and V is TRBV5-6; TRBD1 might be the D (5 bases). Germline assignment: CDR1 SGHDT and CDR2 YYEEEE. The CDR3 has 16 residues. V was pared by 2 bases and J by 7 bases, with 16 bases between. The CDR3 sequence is CASSFETANSNSPLHF. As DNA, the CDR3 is TGTGCCAGCAGCTTCGAGACAGCCAATTCCAATTCACCCCTCCACTTT.

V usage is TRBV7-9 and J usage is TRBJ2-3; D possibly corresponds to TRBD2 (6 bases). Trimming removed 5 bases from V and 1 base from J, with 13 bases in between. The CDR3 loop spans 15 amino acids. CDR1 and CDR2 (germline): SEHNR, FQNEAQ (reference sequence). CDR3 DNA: TGTGCCAGCAGCCCGCGGGGCTTTGGCACAGATACGCAGTATTTT. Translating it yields CASSPRGFGTDTQYF. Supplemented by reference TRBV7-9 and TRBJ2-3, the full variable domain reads DTGVSQNPRHKITKRGQNVTFRCDPISEHNRLYWYRQTLGQGPEFLTYFQNEAQLEKSRLLSDRFSAERPKGSFSTLEIQRTEQGDSAMYLCASSPRGFGTDTQYFGPGTRLTVL.

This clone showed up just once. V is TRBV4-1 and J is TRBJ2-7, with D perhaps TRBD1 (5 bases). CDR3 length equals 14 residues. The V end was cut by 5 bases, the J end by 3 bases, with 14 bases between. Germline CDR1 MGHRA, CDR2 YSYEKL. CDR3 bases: TGCGCCAGCAGCGAAGCCTTCAGGGTCTACGAGCAGTACTTC. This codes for CASSEAFRVYEQYF.

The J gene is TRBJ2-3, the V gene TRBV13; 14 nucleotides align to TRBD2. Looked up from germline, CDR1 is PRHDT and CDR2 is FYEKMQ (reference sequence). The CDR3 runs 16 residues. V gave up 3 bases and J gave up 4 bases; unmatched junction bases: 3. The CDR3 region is CASSLGGLAGADTQYF. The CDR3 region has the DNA TGTGCCAGCAGCTTGGGGGGACTAGCGGGAGCAGATACGCAGTATTTT. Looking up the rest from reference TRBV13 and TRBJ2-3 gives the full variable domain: AAGVIQSPRHLIKEKRETATLKCYPIPRHDTVYWYQQGPGQDPQFLISFYEKMQSDKGSIPDRFSAQQFSDYHSELNMSSLELGDSALYFCASSLGGLAGADTQYFGPGTRLTVL.

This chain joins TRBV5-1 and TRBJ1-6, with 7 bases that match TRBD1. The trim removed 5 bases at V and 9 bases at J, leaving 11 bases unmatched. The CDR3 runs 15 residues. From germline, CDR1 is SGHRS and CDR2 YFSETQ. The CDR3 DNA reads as TGCGCCAGCAGGGGACAGCTAGCAAGTTCTTCACCCCTCCACTTT. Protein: CASRGQLASSSPLHF.

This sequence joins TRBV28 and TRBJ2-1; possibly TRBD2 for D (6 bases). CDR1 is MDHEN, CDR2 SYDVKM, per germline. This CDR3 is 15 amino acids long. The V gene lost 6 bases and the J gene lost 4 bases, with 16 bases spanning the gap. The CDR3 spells CASSPAPGLYNEQFF. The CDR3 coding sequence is TGTGCCAGCAGCCCCGCCCCGGGACTTTACAATGAGCAGTTCTTC.

This CDR3 is CASSIAQGPLNQPQHF. The DNA for the CDR3 is TGTGCCAGTAGTATAGCACAGGGGCCCTTAAATCAGCCCCAGCATTTT. The V call is TRBV19, the J call TRBJ1-5; TRBD1 matches 7 bases. The germline gives CDR1 LNHDA, CDR2 SQIVND (reference sequence). With V trimmed by 1 base and J by 4 bases, 7 bases remained unmatched. The CDR3 has 16 amino acids.

CDR3 in amino acids: CASRPLAGGDYEQYF. In DNA form, the CDR3 reads TGCGCCAGCAGGCCCTTAGCGGGAGGGGACTACGAGCAGTACTTC. The chain couples TRBV10-2 to TRBJ2-7; TRBD2 matches 11 bases. Germline CDR1 WSHSY, CDR2 SAAADI. The CDR3 has 15 residues. V dropped 6 bases and J dropped 3; count of bases not matched to a gene: 7.

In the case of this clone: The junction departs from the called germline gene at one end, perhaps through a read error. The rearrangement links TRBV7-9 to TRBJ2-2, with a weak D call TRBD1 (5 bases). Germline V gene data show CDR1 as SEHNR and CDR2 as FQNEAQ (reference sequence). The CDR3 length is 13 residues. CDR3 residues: CSSIITGPGELFF. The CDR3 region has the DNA TGTTCCAGCATAATCACAGGTCCAGGGGAGCTGTTTTTT. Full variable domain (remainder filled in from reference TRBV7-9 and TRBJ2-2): DTGVSQNPRHKITKRGQNVTFRCDPISEHNRLYWYRQTLGQGPEFLTYFQNEAQLEKSRLLSDRFSAERPKGSFSTLEIQRTEQGDSAMYLCSSIITGPGELFFGEGSRLTVL.

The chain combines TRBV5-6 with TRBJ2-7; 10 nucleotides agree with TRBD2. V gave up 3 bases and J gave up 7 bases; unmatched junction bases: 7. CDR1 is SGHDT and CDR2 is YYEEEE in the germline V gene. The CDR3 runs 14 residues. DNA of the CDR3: TGTGCCAGCAGCTCCTTAGCGGGAGGACGTGAGCAGTACTTC. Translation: CASSSLAGGREQYF.

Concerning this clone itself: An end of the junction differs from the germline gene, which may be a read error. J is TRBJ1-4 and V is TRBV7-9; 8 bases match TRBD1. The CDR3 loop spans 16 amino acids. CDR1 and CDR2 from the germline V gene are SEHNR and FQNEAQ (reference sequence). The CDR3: CSSSPIQGGTNEKLFF. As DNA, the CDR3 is TGTTCCAGCAGCCCCATACAGGGGGGAACTAATGAAAAACTGTTTTTT.

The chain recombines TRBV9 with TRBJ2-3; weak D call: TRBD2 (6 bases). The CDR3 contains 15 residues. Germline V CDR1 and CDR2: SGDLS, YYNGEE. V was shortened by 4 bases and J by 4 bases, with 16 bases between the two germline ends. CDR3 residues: CASSIRLDSPDTQYF. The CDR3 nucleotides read TGTGCCAGCAGCATCAGACTAGATTCCCCAGATACGCAGTATTTT. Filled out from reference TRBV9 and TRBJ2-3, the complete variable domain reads DSGVTQTPKHLITATGQRVTLRCSPRSGDLSVYWYQQSLDQGLQFLIQYYNGEERAKGNILERFSAQQFPDLHSELNLSSLELGDSALYFCASSIRLDSPDTQYFGPGTRLTVL.

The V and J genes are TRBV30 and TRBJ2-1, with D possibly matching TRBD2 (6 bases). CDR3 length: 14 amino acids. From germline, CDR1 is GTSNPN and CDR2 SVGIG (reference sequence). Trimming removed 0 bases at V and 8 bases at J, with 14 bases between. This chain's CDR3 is CAWSVVQTGDEQFF. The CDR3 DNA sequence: TGTGCCTGGAGTGTAGTGCAAACGGGGGATGAGCAGTTCTTC. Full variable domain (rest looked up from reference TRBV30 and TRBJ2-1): SQTIHQWPATLVQPVGSPLSLECTVEGTSNPNLYWYRQAAGRGLQLLFYSVGIGQISSEVPQNLSASRPQDRQFILSSKKLLLSDSGFYLCAWSVVQTGDEQFFGPGTRLTVL.

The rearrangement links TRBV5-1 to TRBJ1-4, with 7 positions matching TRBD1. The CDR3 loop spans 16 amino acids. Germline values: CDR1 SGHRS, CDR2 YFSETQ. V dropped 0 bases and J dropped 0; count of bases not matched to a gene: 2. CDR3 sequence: CASSLGQGTTNEKLFF. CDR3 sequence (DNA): TGCGCCAGCAGCTTGGGACAGGGAACAACTAATGAAAAACTGTTTTTT.

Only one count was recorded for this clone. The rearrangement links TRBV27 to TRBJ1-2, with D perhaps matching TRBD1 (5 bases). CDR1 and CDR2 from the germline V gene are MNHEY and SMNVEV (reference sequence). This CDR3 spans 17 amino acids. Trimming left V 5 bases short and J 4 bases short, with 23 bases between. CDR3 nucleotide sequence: TGTGCCAGCAGTCCGCTTCCTTCCACAGGCAGCTCCTATGGCTACACCTTC. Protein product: CASSPLPSTGSSYGYTF.

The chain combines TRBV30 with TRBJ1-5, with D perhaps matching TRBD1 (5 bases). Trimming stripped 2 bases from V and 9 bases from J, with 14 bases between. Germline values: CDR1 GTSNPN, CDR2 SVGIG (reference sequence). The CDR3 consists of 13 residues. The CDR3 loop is CAWSSQGDGPQHF. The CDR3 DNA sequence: TGTGCCTGGAGTTCGCAGGGTGATGGGCCCCAGCATTTT.

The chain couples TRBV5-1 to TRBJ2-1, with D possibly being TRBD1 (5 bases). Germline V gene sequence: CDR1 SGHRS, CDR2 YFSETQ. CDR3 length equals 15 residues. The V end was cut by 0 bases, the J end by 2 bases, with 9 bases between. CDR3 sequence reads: CASSLATQAYNEQFF. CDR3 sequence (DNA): TGCGCCAGCAGCTTGGCAACACAGGCCTACAATGAGCAGTTCTTC.

In DNA form, the CDR3 reads TGCAGCGTTGACAGGGCGGACACTGAAGCTTTCTTT. Translating gives CSVDRADTEAFF. The chain is built from TRBV29-1 and TRBJ1-1, with a tentative D call TRBD1 (5 bases). The CDR3 totals 12 residues. V was shortened by 3 bases and J by 3 bases, with 8 bases between the two germline ends. Looked up from germline, CDR1 is SQVTM and CDR2 is ANQGSEA.

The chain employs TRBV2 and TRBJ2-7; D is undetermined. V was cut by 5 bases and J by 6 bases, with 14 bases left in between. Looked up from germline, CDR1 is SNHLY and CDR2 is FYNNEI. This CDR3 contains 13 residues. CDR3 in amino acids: CASSQAPLGEQYF. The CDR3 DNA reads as TGTGCCAGCAGTCAGGCCCCACTGGGCGAGCAGTACTTC.

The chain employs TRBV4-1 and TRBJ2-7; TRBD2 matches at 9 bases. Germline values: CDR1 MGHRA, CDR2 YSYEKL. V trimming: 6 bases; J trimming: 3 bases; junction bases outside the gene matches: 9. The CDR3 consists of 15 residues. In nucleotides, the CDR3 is TGCGCCAGCAGGGACTTGACTAGCGGTGTCTACGAGCAGTACTTC. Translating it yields CASRDLTSGVYEQYF.